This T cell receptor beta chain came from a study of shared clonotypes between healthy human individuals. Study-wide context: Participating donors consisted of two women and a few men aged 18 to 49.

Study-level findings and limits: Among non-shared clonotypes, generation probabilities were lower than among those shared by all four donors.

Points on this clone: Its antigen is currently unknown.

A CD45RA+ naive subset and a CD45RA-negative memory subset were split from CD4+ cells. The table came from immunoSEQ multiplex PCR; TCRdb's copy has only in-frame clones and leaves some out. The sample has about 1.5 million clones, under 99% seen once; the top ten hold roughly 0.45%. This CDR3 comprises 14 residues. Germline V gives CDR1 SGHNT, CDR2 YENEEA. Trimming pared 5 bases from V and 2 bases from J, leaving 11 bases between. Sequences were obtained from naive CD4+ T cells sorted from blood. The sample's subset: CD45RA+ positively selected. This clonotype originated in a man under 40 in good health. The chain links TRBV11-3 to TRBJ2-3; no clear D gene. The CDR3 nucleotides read TGTGCCAGCAGCCCCGGAGTGTCCACAGATACGCAGTATTTT. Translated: CASSPGVSTDTQYF.